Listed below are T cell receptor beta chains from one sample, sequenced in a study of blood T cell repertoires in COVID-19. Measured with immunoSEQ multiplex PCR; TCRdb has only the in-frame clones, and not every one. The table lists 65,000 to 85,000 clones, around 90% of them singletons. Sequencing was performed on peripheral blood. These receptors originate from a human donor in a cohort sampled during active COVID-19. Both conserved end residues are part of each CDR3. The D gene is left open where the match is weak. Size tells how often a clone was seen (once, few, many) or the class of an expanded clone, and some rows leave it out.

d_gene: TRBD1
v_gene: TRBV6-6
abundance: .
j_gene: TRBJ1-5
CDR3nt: TGTGCCAGCAGCAATGACAGGGGGCGACAGCCCCAGCATTTT
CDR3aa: CASSNDRGRQPQHF

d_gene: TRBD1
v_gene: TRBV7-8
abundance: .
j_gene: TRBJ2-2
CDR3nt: TGTGCCAGCAGCCCGGGACAGGGGGTTTCCGGGGAGCTGTTTTTT
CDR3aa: CASSPGQGVSGELFF

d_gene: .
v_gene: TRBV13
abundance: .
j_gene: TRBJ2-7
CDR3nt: TGTGCCAGCAGACTCAGGGGATCTAAGCAGTACTTC
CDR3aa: CASRLRGSKQYF

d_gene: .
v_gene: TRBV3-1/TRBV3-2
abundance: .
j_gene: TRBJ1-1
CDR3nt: TGTGCCAGCAGCCAAGTCTACCAACCGGGGACTGAAGCTTTCTTT
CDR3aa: CASSQVYQPGTEAFF

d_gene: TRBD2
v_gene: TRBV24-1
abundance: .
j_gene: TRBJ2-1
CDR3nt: TGTGCCACCGGTAATAGCGGGGTCGATGAGCAGTTCTTC
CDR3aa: CATGNSGVDEQFF

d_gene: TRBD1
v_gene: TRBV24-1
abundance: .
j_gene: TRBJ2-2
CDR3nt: TGTGCCAAGCCGGGACAGGGAGATACCGGGGAGCTGTTTTTT
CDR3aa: CAKPGQGDTGELFF

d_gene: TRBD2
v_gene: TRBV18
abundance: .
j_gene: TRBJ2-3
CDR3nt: TGTGCCAGCTCACGAGGACTAGCGGGGGGCCAATCTAGCACAGATACGCAGTATTTT
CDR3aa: CASSRGLAGGQSSTDTQYF

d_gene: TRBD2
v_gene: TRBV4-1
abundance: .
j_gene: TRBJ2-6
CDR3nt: TGCGCCAGCAGCCAAAGCACTAGCGGGGTGTACGTCCTGACTTTC
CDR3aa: CASSQSTSGVYVLTF

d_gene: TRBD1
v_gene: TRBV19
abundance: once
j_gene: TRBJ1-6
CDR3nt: TGTGGAGCAGGGGGCACCTATAATTCACCCCTCCACTTT
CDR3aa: CGAGGTYNSPLHF

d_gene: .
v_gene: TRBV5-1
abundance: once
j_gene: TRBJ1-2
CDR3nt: TGCGCCAGCAGCGCGGCAACAGGGAGTACCAACTATGGCTACACCTTC
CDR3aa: CASSAATGSTNYGYTF

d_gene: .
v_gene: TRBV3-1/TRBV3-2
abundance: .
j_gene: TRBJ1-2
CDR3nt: TGTGCCAGCAGCCGGGACATTGGGAACTATGGCTACACCTTC
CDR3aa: CASSRDIGNYGYTF

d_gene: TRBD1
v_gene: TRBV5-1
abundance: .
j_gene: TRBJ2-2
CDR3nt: TGCGCCAGCTCGAGGGGACAGGACGCCGGGGAGCTGTTTTTT
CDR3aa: CASSRGQDAGELFF

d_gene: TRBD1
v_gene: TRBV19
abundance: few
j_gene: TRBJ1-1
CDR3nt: TGTGCCAGCCACAGGGGGAACACTGAAGCTTTCTTT
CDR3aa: CASHRGNTEAFF

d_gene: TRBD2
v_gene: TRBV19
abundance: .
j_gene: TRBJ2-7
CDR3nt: TGTGCCAGTAGTTTGACTAGCGGGGCCCACGAGCAGTACTTC
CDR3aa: CASSLTSGAHEQYF

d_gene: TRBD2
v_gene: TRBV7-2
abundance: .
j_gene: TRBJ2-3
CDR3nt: TGTGCCAGCACCATGCGGGTAGCGGGGGGTCGGGATACGCAGTATTTT
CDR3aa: CASTMRVAGGRDTQYF

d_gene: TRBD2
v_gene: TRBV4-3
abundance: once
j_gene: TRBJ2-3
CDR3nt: TGCGCCAGCAGCCACCAGCGGGACGCCACAGATACGCAGTATTTT
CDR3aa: CASSHQRDATDTQYF

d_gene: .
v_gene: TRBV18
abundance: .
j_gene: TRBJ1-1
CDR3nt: TGTGCCAGCTCACCATGGCGGGCCACTGAAGCTTTCTTT
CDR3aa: CASSPWRATEAFF

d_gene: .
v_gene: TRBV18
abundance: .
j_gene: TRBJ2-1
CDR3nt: TGTGCCAGCGCAGGGATGGGTCGGTTCTTC
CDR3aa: CASAGMGRFF

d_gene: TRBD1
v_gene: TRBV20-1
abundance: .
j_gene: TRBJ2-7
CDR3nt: TGCAGTGCTAGTAGGGGACAGGAGTCCTACGAGCAGTACTTC
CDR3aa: CSASRGQESYEQYF

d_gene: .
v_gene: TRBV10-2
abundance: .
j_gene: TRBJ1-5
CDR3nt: TGCGCCAGCAGTGACAGAGGGGGTGGGCCCCAGCATTTT
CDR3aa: CASSDRGGGPQHF

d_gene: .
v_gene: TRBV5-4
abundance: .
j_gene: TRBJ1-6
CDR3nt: TGTGCCAGCAGTCCAGGGTTCGAGAATTCACCCCTCCACTTT
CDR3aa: CASSPGFENSPLHF

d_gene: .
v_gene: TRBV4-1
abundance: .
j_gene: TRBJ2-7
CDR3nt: TGCGCCAGCAGCCAAGATACGGGGATTACGCAGTACTTC
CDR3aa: CASSQDTGITQYF

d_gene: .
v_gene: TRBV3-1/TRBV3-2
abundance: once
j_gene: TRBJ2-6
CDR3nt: TGTGCCAGCAGCCAAAGTAGCTCTGGGGCCAACGTCCTGACTTTC
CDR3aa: CASSQSSSGANVLTF

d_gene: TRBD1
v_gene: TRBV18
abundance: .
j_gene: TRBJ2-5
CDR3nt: TGTGCCAGCTCATCGACAGGGAACCAAGAGACCCAGTACTTC
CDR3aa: CASSSTGNQETQYF

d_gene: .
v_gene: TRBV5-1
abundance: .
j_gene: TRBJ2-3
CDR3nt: TGCGCCAGCAGCTTGGCCTACTCACCAGATACGCAGTATTTT
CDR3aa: CASSLAYSPDTQYF

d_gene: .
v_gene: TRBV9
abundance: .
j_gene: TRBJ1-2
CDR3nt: TGTGCCAGCAGCGTCCGGGATTCGCCCCTCTATGGCTACACCTTC
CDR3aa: CASSVRDSPLYGYTF

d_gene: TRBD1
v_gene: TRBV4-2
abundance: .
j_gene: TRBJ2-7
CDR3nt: TGTGCCAGCAGCCAAAACAGGGGTCTATTCTACGAGCAGTACTTC
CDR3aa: CASSQNRGLFYEQYF

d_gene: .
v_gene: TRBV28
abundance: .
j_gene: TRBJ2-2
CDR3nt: TGTGCCAGCAGTTTGGGCCTCGGGAGCACCGGGGAGCTGTTTTTT
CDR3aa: CASSLGLGSTGELFF

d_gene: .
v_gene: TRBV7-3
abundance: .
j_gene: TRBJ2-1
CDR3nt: TGTGCCAGCAGCTTACAGCGGCCGCACTACAATGAGCAGTTCTTC
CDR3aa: CASSLQRPHYNEQFF

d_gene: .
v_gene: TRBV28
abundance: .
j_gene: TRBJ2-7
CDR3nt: TGTGCCAGCAGTCTCCAGGGTTCCGAGCAGTACTTC
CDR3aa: CASSLQGSEQYF

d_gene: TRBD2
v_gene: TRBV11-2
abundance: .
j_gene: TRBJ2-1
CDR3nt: TGTGCCAGCAGCTTATGGGAGGGTGATGAGCAGTTCTTC
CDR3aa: CASSLWEGDEQFF

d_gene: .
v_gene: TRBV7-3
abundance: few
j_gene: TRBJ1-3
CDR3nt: TGTGCCAGCAGCTTATCCTATGGAAACACCATATATTTT
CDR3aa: CASSLSYGNTIYF

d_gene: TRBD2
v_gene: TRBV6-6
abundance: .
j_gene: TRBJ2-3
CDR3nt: TGTGCCAGCAGTTCCCTCCGGGGGGGCACAGATACGCAGTATTTT
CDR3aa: CASSSLRGGTDTQYF

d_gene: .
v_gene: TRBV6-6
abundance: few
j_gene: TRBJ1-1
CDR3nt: TGTGCCAGCAGGAACAGGGACCGAGCTGAAGCTTTCTTT
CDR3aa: CASRNRDRAEAFF

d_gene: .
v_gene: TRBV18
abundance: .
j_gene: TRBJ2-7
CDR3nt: TGTGCCAGCTCACCACGTCTTACATCCACGGGATACGAGCAGTACTTC
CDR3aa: CASSPRLTSTGYEQYF

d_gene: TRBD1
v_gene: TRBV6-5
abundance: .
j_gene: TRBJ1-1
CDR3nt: TGTGCCAGCACCCCGAGGACAGGAAGCCTCACTGAAGCTTTCTTT
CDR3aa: CASTPRTGSLTEAFF

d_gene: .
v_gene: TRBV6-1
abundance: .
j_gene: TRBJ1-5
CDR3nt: TGTGCCAGCAGTGAAGCGAGAGGAGGACGTAGAACAAGCAATCAGCCCCAGCATTTT
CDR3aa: CASSEARGGRRTSNQPQHF

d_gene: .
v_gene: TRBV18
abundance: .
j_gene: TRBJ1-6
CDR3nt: TGTGCCAGCTCAGACCAGGTCTCCTATAATTCACCCCTCCACTTT
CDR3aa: CASSDQVSYNSPLHF

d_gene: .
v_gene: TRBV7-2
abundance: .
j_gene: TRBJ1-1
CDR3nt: TGTGCCAGCAGCCAAATAACACAGGTGGTTAACACTGAAGCTTTCTTT
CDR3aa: CASSQITQVVNTEAFF

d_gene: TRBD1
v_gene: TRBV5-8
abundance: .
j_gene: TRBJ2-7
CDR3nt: TGTGCCAGCAGCCGTGGGACAGGGAGCTCCTACGAGCAGTACTTC
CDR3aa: CASSRGTGSSYEQYF

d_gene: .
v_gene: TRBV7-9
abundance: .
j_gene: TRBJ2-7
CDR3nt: TGTGCCAGCAGCCCCAGGACAGCTTCCTACGAGCAGTACTTC
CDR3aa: CASSPRTASYEQYF

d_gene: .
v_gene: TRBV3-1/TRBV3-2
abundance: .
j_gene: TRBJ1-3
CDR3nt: TGTGCCAGCAGCCAATCGACTCGTGGTGGAAACACCATATATTTT
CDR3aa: CASSQSTRGGNTIYF

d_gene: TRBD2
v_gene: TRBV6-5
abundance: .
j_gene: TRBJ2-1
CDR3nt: TGTGCCAGCACAGGGCGGGGGGGACTGTGGAATGAGCAGTTCTTC
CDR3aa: CASTGRGGLWNEQFF

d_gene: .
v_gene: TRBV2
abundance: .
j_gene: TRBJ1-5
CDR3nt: TGTGCCAGCAGTGCCGTACAGTCCCTTAGCAATCAGCCCCAGCATTTT
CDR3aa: CASSAVQSLSNQPQHF

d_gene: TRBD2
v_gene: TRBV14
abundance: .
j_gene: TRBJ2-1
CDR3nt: TGTGCCAGCAGCCAAACGGGACTAGTGTATGAGCAGTTCTTC
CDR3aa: CASSQTGLVYEQFF